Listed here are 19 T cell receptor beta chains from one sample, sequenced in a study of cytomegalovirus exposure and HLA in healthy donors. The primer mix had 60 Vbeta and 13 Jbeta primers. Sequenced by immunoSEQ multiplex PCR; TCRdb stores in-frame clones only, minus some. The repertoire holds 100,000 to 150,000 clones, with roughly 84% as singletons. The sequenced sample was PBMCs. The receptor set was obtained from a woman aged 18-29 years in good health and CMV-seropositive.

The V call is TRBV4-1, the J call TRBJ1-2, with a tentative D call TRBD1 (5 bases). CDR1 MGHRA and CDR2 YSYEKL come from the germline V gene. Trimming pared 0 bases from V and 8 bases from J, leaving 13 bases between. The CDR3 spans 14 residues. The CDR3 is CASSQDGAFRGYTF. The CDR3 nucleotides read TGCGCCAGCAGCCAAGATGGGGCGTTCAGGGGCTACACCTTC.

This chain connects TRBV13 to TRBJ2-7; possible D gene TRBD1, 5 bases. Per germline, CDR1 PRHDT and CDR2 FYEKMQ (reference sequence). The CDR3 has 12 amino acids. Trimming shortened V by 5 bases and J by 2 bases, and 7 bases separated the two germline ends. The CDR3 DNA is TGTGCCAGCAGCGACAGAACCTACGAGCAGTACTTC. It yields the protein CASSDRTYEQYF.

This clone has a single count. The CDR3 loop is CAISVPQTGYTF. The CDR3, as DNA: TGTGCCATCAGTGTTCCACAGACGGGCTACACCTTC. V is TRBV10-3 and J is TRBJ1-2; D is unresolved. This CDR3 comprises 12 residues. V gave up 4 bases and J gave up 8 bases, with 11 bases separating them. Germline CDR1 reads ENHRY; CDR2 reads SYGVKD.

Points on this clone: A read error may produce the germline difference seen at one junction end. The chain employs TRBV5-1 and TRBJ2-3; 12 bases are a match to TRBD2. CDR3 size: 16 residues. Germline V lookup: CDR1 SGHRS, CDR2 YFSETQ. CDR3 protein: CASRLELAGGGDTQYF. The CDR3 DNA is TGCGCCAGCAGGTTGGAACTAGCGGGGGGTGGAGATACGCAGTATTTT.

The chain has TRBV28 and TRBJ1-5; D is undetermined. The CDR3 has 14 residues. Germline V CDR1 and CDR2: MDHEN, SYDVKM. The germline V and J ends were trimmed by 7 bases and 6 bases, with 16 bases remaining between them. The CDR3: CASTNWEITQPQHF. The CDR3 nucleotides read TGTGCCAGCACCAACTGGGAGATCACTCAGCCCCAGCATTTT.

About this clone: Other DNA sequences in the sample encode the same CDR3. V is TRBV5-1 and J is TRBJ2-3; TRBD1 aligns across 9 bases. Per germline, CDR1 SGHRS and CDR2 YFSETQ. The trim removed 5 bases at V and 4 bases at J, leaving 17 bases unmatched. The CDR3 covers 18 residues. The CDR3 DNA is TGCGCCAGCAGTGTAGGGTTTCCGGGACAGGGAAGAGCAGATACGCAGTATTTT. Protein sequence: CASSVGFPGQGRADTQYF.

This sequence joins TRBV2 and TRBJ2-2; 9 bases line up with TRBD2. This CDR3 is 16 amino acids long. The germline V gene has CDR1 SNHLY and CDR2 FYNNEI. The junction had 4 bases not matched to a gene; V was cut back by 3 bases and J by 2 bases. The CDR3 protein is CASSDLAGLNTGELFF. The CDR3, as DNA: TGTGCCAGCAGTGATCTAGCGGGGTTAAACACCGGGGAGCTGTTTTTT. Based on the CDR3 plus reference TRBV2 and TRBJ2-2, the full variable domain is EPEVTQTPSHQVTQMGQEVILRCVPISNHLYFYWYRQILGQKVEFLVSFYNNEISEKSEIFDDQFSVERPDGSNFTLKIRSTKLEDSAMYFCASSDLAGLNTGELFFGEGSRLTVL.

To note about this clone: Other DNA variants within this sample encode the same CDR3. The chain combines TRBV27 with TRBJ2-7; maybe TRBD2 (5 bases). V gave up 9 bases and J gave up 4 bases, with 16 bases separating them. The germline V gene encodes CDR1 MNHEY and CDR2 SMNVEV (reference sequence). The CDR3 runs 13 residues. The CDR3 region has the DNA TGTGCCAGTAGAGGGCCTCCCCCTTACGAGCAGTACTTC. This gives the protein CASRGPPPYEQYF.

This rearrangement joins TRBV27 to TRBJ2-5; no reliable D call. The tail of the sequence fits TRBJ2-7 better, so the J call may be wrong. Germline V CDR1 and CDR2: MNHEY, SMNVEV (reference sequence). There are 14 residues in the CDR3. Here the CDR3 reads CASSLSAPSYEQYF. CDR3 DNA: TGTGCCAGCAGTTTATCTGCACCTTCCTACGAGCAGTACTTC.

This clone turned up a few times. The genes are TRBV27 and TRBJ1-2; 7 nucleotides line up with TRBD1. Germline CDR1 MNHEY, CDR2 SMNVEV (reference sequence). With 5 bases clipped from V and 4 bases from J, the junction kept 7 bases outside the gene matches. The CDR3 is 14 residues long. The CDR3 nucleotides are TGTGCCAGCAGTCCCCCGACAGGGAGCTATGGCTACACCTTC. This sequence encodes CASSPPTGSYGYTF.

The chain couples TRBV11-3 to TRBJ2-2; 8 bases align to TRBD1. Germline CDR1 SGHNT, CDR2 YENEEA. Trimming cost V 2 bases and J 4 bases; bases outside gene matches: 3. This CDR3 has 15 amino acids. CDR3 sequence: CASSLRQGATGELFF. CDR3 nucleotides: TGTGCCAGCAGCTTAAGGCAGGGGGCCACCGGGGAGCTGTTTTTT.

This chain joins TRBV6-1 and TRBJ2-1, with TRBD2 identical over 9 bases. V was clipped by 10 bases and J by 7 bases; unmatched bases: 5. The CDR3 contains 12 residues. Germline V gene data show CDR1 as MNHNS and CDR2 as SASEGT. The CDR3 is CATLAGENEQFF. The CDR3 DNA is TGTGCCACCTTAGCGGGGGAGAATGAGCAGTTCTTC.

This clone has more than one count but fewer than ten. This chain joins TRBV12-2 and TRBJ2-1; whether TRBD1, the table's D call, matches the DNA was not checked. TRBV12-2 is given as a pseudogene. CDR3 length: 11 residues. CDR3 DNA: TGTGCAAGTCGCTGCCAGGGTGTCCCGTTCTTC. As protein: CASRCQGVPFF.

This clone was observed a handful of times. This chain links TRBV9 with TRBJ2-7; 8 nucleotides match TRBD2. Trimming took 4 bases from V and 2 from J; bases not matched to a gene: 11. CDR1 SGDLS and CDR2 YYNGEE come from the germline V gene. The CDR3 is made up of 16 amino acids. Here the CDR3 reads CASSPWGAGGTYEQYF. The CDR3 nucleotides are TGTGCCAGCAGCCCGTGGGGGGCGGGGGGCACCTACGAGCAGTACTTC.

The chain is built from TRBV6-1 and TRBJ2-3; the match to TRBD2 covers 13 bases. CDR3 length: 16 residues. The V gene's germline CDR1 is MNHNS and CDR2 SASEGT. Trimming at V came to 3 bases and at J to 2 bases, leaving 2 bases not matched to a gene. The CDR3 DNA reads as TGTGCCAGCAGTGAGACTAGCGGGGGGTCCACAGATACGCAGTATTTT. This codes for CASSETSGGSTDTQYF.

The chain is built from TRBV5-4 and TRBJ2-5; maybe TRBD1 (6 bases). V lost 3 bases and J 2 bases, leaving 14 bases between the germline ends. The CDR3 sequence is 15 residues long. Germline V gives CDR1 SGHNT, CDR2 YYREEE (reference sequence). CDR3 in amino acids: CASSSSGTKQETQYF. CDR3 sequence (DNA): TGTGCCAGCAGCTCCTCCGGGACAAAACAAGAGACCCAGTACTTC.

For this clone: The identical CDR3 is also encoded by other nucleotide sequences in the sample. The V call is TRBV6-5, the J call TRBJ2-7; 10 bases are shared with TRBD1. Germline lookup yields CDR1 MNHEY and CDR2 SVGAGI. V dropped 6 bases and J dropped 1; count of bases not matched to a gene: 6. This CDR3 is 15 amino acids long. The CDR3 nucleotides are TGTGCCAGCAGGGATCGGACAGGGGGGTCCTACGAGCAGTACTTC. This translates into CASRDRTGGSYEQYF.

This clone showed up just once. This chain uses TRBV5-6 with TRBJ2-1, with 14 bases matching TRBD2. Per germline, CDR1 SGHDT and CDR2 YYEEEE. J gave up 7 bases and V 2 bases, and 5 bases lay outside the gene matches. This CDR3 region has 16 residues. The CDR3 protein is CASSFQTSGGGNEQFF. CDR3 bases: TGTGCCAGCAGCTTTCAGACTAGCGGGGGGGGGAATGAGCAGTTCTTC.

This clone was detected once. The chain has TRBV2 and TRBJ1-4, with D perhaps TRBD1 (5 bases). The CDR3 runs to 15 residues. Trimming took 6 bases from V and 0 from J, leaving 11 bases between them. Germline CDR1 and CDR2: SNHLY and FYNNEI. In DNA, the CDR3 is TGTGCCAGCAGACCTGGCAGGGCAACTAATGAAAAACTGTTTTTT. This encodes CASRPGRATNEKLFF.